This TCR beta chain was sequenced in a study of cytomegalovirus exposure and HLA in healthy donors. Study observations and caveats: Solely CMV serostatus was available to characterize immune exposure. Previous analysis showed most TCR beta V segments were productive about 87% or about 30% of the time.

This CDR3 is built from 12 residues. V shed 1 base and J shed 5 bases, with 2 bases lying between them. Per germline, CDR1 MNHEY and CDR2 SVGAGI. As regards this clone: The target antigen is unknown.

PCR amplification relied on 60 Vbeta primers (plus 13 Jbeta primers). Clones were read by immunoSEQ multiplex PCR, and TCRdb kept only the in-frame ones, dropping some. The sample lists approximately 190,000 clones, about 81% occurring once. Healthy bone marrow donors made up the donor group. The chain is built from TRBV6-5 and TRBJ2-2, with no clear D. The sequence derives from a woman aged 50 to 65 in good health and CMV-seropositive. The specimen was PBMCs. The CDR3 protein is CASSYLTGELFF. CDR3 coding DNA: TGTGCCAGCAGTTACTTAACCGGGGAGCTGTTTTTT.